Reported below is one TCR beta chain. The target of this receptor is not known. Within one base of it there is no much larger clone, and no base qualities were kept. Inclusive of the bounding cysteine and phenylalanine, the CDR3 is 15 residues long. Just CDR3 DNA is preserved here, 45 bases in frame from base 1. CDR1 is given as MNHEY and CDR2 as SVGAGI, both from the germline V gene. Trimming takes 0 bases from V and 1 base from J, and the germline ends sit 7 bases apart. TCRbeta CDR3 regions were amplified from genomic DNA by means of the immunoSEQ Assay, a bias-controlled multiplex PCR. Processing in the source paper ran as follows. Within the assay, amplification of reference gene primers was used to estimate how many nucleated cells each sample contained. Sequence reads were collapsed and filtered to measure the absolute abundance of every unique TCRbeta CDR3 rearrangement. For each sample, productive Simpson clonality was calculated as the square root of Simpson's diversity index across productive rearrangements. In its TCRdb copy, this immuneACCESS table keeps in-frame sequences only and misses some clones. Where compared with another copy, unresolved V genes explain less than half of these, and the others have no known cause. The V and J calls and clone size come from that table; D and trimming were worked out from the DNA. Recorded for this sample are about 300,000 clones; approximately 84% of them occurred a single time. The ten largest make up more than 1.1% of the sample.

This sample was included in a study of blood T cell repertoires in COVID-19 (dated by TCRdb to 2019 to 2021). Turning to the overall study: The collaborator samples originated in the United States, Italy and Spain and spanned the acute and convalescent phases of COVID-19. The material from the prospective study consisted of cDNA or gDNA derived from T cells, B-cell-depleted T cells, or PBMCs. Samples came from the ongoing ImmuneRACE study (first 160 participants) plus 1,254 subjects from 6 global collaborators. Where HLA class I and class II types were available, the types were taken from metadata supplied by the sample provider, not from assay-based typing. Subjects who had been exposed to COVID-19, were actively infected with it, or had recovered from it provided the deeply sampled blood TCRbeta repertoires that made up the dataset. The repertoires were released in a freely available public database meant as a resource for research on the immune response to SARS-CoV-2. Nearly every sample came with metadata listing a de-identified subject ID, COVID-19 status, age in years and sex.

One collaborating source in Seattle enrolled patients during active infection and followed them longitudinally through the course of disease. Whole blood was collected in K2EDTA tubes by collaborating institutions according to the institutions' own protocols. For TCRbeta analysis, collaborator samples were shipped as frozen whole blood, as isolated PBMCs, or as DNA extracted from either sample type. The investigation overall reported the following: Clinical and demographic metadata were provided uncurated, with the amount varying by source and participant.

The sequenced sample was peripheral blood. The chain was built from TRBV6-5 and TRBJ2-1, with the D gene call left open. The clonotype comes from a human donor with COVID-19, enrolled during active disease. The donor label of this sample is uncertain. The CDR3 region has the sequence CASSYSLGSYNEQFF. In nucleotides, the sequence is TGTGCCAGCAGTTACTCCCTAGGTTCCTACAATGAGCAGTTCTTC.